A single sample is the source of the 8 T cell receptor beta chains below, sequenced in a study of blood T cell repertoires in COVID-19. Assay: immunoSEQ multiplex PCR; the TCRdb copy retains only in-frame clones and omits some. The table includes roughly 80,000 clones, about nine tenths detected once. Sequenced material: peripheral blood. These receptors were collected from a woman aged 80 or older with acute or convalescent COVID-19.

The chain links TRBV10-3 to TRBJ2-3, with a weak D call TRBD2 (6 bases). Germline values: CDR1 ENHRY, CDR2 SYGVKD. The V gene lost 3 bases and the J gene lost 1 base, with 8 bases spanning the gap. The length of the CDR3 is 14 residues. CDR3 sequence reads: CAISDPGGTDTQYF. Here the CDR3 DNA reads TGTGCCATCAGTGACCCGGGGGGCACAGATACGCAGTATTTT.

The CDR3 DNA follows: TGTGCCAGCAGCTTGGCCCGAGCGGGTCTCCAAGAGACCCAGTACTTC. Its protein is CASSLARAGLQETQYF. The chain has TRBV5-6 and TRBJ2-5; D is possibly TRBD2 (6 bases). The germline V gene encodes CDR1 SGHDT and CDR2 YYEEEE. V was pared by 0 bases and J by 1 base, with 13 bases between. The CDR3 totals 16 residues.

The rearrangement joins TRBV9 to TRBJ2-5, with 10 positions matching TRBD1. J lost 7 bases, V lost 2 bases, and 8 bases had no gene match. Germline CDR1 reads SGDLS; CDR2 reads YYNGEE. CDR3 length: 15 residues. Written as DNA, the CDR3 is TGTGCCAGCAGCGTCGCCGGGACAGGGGCGGGGACCCAGTACTTC. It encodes CASSVAGTGAGTQYF.

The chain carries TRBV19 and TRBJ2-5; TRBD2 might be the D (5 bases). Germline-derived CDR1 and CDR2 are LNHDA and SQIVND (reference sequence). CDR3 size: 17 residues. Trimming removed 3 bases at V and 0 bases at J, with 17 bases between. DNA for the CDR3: TGTGCCAGTAGTATTTCGAGCGGAACTTCGTACCAAGAGACCCAGTACTTC. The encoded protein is CASSISSGTSYQETQYF. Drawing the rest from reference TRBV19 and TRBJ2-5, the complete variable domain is DGGITQSPKYLFRKEGQNVTLSCEQNLNHDAMYWYRQDPGQGLRLIYYSQIVNDFQKGDIAEGYSVSREKKESFPLTVTSAQKNPTAFYLCASSISSGTSYQETQYFGPGTRLLVL.

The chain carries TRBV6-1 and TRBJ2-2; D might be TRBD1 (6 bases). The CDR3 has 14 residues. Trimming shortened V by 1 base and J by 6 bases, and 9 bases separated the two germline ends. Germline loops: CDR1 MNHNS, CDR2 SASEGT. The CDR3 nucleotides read TGTGCCAGCAGTGAAGTTCAGGGGCCCGGGGAGCTGTTTTTT. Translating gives CASSEVQGPGELFF.

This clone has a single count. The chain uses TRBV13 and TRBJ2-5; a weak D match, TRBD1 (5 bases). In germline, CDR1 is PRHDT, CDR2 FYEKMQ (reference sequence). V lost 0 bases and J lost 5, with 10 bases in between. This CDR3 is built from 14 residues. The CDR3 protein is CASSLGGDGETQYF. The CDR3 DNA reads TGTGCCAGCAGCTTAGGAGGGGATGGGGAGACCCAGTACTTC.

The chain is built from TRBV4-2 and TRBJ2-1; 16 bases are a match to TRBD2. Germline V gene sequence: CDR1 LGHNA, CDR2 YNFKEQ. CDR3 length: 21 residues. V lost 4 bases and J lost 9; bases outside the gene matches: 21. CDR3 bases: TGTGCCAGCAGCCGCCCGCCCGGGACTAGCGGGGGGGGCCGAGATCTTCGTGAGCAGTTCTTC. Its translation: CASSRPPGTSGGGRDLREQFF.

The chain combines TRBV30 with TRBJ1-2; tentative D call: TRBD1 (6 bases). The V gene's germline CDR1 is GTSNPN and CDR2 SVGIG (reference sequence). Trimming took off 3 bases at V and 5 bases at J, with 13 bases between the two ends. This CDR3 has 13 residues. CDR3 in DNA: TGTGCCTGGAGGACAGGCAACCTATATGGCTACACCTTC. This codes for CAWRTGNLYGYTF.